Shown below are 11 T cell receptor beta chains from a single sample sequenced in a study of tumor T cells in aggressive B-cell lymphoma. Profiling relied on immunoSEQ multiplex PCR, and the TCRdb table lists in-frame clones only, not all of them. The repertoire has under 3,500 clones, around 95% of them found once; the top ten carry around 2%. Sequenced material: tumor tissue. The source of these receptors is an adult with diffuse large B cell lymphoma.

CDR3: CASSFIPTSDYNEQFF. The CDR3 nucleotides read TGCGCCAGCAGCTTTATACCGACTAGCGACTACAATGAGCAGTTCTTC. This chain links TRBV5-1 with TRBJ2-1, with 8 bases identical to TRBD2. Germline lookup yields CDR1 SGHRS and CDR2 YFSETQ. The CDR3 is 16 amino acids. Trimming at V came to 2 bases and at J to 3 bases, leaving 7 bases not matched to a gene.

CDR3 sequence (DNA): TGCGCCAGCAGTCACCGGGGAATAGCACCTGGTCGTGTCGGGAGGCCCTCGGGTGAGCAGTACTTC. It encodes CASSHRGIAPGRVGRPSGEQYF. This rearrangement joins TRBV4-1 to TRBJ2-7; 7 bases are shared with TRBD2. Germline V lookup: CDR1 MGHRA, CDR2 YSYEKL. The CDR3 has 22 residues. J lost 7 bases, V lost 6 bases, and 36 bases had no gene match.

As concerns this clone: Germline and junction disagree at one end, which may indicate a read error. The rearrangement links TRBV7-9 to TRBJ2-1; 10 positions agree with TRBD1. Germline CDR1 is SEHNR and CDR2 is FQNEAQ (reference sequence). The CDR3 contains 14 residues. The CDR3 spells CVSSSDRGSNEQFF. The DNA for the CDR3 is TGTGTCAGCAGCTCGGACAGGGGGAGCAATGAGCAGTTCTTC.

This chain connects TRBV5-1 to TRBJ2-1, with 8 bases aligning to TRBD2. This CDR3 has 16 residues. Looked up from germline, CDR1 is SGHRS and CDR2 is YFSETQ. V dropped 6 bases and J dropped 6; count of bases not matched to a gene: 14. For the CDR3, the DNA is TGCGCCAGCACCTCGGGGGGGCTAGCGGCCTCCAATGAGCAGTTCTTC. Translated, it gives CASTSGGLAASNEQFF. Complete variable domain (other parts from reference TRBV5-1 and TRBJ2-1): KAGVTQTPRYLIKTRGQQVTLSCSPISGHRSVSWYQQTPGQGLQFLFEYFSETQRNKGNFPGRFSGRQFSNSRSEMNVSTLELGDSALYLCASTSGGLAASNEQFFGPGTRLTVL.

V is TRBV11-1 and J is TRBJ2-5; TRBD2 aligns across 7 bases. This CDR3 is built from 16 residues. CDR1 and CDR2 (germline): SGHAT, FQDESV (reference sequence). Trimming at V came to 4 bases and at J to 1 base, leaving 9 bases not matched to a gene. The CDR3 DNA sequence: TGTGCCAGCAGCTCCTACGGGGGGACCAGCCAAGAGACCCAGTACTTC. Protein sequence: CASSSYGGTSQETQYF.

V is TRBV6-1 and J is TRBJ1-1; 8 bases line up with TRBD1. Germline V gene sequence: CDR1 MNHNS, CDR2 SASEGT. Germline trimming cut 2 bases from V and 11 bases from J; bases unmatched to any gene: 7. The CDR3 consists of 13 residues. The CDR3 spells CASSELGTGLAFF. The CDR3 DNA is TGTGCCAGCAGTGAACTGGGGACAGGTTTGGCTTTCTTT.

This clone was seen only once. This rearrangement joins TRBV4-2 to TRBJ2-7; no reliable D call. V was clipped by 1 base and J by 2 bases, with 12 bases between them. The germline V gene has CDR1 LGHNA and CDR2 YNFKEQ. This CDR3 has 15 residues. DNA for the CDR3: TGTGCCAGCAGCCAAGCGGAGACTTCCACCTACGAGCAGTACTTC. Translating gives CASSQAETSTYEQYF.

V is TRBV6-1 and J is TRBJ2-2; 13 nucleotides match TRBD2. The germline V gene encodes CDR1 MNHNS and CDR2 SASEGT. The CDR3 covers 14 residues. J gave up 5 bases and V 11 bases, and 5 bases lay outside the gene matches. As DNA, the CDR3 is TGTGCCGGGACTAGCGGGAATAATACCGGGGAGCTGTTTTTT. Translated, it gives CAGTSGNNTGELFF.

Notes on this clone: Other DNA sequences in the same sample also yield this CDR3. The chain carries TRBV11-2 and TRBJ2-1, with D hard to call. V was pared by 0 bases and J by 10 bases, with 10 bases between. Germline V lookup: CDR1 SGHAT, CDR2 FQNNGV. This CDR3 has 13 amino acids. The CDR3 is CASSLDPSREQFF. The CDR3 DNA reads TGTGCCAGCAGCTTAGATCCGAGTCGAGAGCAGTTCTTC.

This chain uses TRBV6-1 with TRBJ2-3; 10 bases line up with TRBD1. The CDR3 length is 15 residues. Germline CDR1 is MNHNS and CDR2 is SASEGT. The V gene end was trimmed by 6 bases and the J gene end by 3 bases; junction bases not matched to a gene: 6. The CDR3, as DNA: TGTGCCAGCAGCGGGACAGGGGCCCCAACAGATACGCAGTATTTT. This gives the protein CASSGTGAPTDTQYF.

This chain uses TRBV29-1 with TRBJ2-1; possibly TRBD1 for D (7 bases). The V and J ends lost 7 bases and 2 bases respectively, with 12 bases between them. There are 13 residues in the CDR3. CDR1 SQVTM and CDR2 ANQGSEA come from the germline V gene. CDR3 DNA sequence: TGCAGCGCTACAGGGGAGGCCTACAATGAGCAGTTCTTC. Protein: CSATGEAYNEQFF.